This passage covers 2 T cell receptor beta chains from one sample sequenced in a study of blood T cell repertoires in COVID-19. Clones were read by immunoSEQ multiplex PCR, and TCRdb kept only the in-frame ones, dropping some. The sample lists approximately 260,000 clones, around four fifths occurring once. Sequencing used peripheral blood. The receptor source for this set is a man aged 55-75 years who had recovered from COVID-19.

V and J are TRBV29-1 and TRBJ1-2; TRBD1 matches 9 bases. After removal of 7 bases from V and 8 bases from J, the junction contained 8 bases not matched to a gene. The germline V gene encodes CDR1 SQVTM and CDR2 ANQGSEA. This CDR3 has 12 residues. CDR3 in DNA: TGCAGCGCCGGGACAGGGTCGGAAGGCTACACCTTC. Encoded protein: CSAGTGSEGYTF.

This clone showed up just once. V usage is TRBV5-1 and J usage is TRBJ2-3, with TRBD2 identical over 11 bases. Per germline, CDR1 SGHRS and CDR2 YFSETQ. Trimming removed 4 bases from V and 4 bases from J; junction bases left unmatched: 11. The CDR3 consists of 17 residues. CDR3 bases: TGCGCCAGCAGCGCTACCCCGGGACTAGCGGAGCCAGATACGCAGTATTTT. It specifies CASSATPGLAEPDTQYF.